Below, one TCR beta chain is given with its context. The sample comes from a study of blood T cell repertoires in COVID-19. Study-level information: The United States, Italy and Spain supplied acute and convalescent COVID-19 samples. Sources were T cells, B-cell-depleted T cells, or PBMCs; the material itself was cDNA or gDNA.

In the authors' workflow: Estimation of nucleated cell counts relied on the amplification of reference gene primers. Method: immunoSEQ multiplex PCR; TCRdb's copy keeps in-frame clones and lacks some. V, J and clone size reflect that table, while D and trimming were determined from the DNA. The repertoire consists of 200,000 to 250,000 clones, with 65% to 85% occurring once and the leading ten covering about 2.9%. Germline CDR1 reads LGHDT; CDR2 reads YNNKEL (reference sequence). V lost 0 bases, J lost 7 bases, and 13 bases lay in between. CDR3 length equals 15 residues. Sample: peripheral blood. This rearrangement joins TRBV3-1 (or the pseudogene TRBV3-2) to TRBJ1-5; D ambiguous. The source is a woman in her twenties or thirties who had recovered from COVID-19. CDR3 amino acids: CASSQDTQRLQPQHF. CDR3 nucleotide sequence: TGTGCCAGCAGCCAAGATACGCAGCGTTTACAGCCCCAGCATTTT.